The source of this TCR beta chain is a study of CD8+ T cells in alopecia areata. Turning to the study itself: Treatment with tofacitinib (6 to 18 months) was followed by 6 months off drug.

Isolated RNA was reverse transcribed into cDNA used as the sequencing template. The table came from immunoSEQ multiplex PCR; TCRdb's copy has only in-frame clones and leaves some out. The repertoire includes about 160,000 clones, about nine tenths of them detected once, and approximately 15% sits in the top ten. The CDR3 sequence is 15 residues long. Germline values: CDR1 MGHRA, CDR2 YSYEKL. Trimming left V 2 bases short and J 4 bases short, with 15 bases between. The investigators collected lesional scalp punch biopsies and peripheral blood from alopecia areata patients. This receptor was taken from a human donor with alopecia areata. Specimen: CD8+ T cells sorted from blood, collected at week 0. The rearrangement uses TRBV4-1 and TRBJ2-7; unclear D gene. CDR3 in DNA: TGCGCCAGCAGCCAAAGTGGATCGGGTTCATACGAGCAGTACTTC. Protein sequence: CASSQSGSGSYEQYF.